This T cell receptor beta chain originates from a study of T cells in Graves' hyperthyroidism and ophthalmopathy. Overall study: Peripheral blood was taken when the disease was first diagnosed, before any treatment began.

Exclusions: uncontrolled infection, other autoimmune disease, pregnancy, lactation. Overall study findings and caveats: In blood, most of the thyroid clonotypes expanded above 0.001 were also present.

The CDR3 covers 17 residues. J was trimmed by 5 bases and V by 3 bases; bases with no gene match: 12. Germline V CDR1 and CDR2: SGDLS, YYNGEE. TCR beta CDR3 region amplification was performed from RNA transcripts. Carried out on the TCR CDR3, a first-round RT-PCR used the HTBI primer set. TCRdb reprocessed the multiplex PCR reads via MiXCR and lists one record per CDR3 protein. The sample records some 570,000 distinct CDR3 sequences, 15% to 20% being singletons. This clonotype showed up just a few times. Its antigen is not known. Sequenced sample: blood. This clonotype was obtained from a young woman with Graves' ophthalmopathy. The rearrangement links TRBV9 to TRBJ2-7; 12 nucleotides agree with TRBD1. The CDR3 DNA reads TGTGCCAGCAGCGACCCGGGACAGGGGGCGCCGGGGAACGAGCAGTACTTC. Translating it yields CASSDPGQGAPGNEQYF.